Sequencing of this T cell receptor (beta chain) was carried out in a study of CD8+CD57+ T cells in acquired aplastic anemia. Study-level findings and limits: Fewer than 30 CD8+ CDR3 sequences were shared between patients and controls.

As to this clonotype: As yet, its antigen is unknown. A much larger clonotype is one base distant, so this may be a read error.

Profiling of TCR beta VDJ combinations and CDR3 sequences used genomic DNA as template. TCRdb re-called the reads with MiXCR, one entry per CDR3 protein. This table holds fewer than 200,000 distinct CDR3 sequences, around 45% found once. CDR3 length: 12 amino acids. Germline lookup yields CDR1 SNHLY and CDR2 FYNNEI. This receptor was identified in a human donor in good health. The sample comprised sorted CD4+, CD8+, or CD8+CD57+ T cells (not recorded which) from PBMCs. This chain links TRBV2 with TRBJ1-2, with D possibly TRBD1 on 6 matching bases. DNA of the CDR3: TGTGCCACCAAGACAGGCAACTATGGCTACGCCTTC. Protein: CATKTGNYGYAF.